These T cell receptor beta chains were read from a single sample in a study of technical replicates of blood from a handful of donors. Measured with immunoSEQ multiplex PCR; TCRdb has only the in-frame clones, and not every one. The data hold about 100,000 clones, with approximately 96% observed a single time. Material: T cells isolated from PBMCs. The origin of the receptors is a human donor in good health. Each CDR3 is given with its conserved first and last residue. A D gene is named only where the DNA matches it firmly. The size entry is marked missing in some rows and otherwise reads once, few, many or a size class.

CDR3 protein: CASSKQGADTQYF
CDR3 DNA: TGCGCCAGCAGTAAACAGGGGGCGGACACCCAGTACTTC
D gene: TRBD1
clone size: once
V gene: TRBV5-1
J gene: TRBJ2-5

CDR3 protein: CASSGQGHYEQYF
CDR3 DNA: TGTGCCAGCAGTGGACAGGGACACTACGAGCAGTACTTC
D gene: TRBD1
clone size: -
V gene: TRBV5-4
J gene: TRBJ2-7

CDR3 protein: CASSLTGGPNTQYF
CDR3 DNA: TGTGCCAGCAGTTTAACGGGAGGGCCTAATACGCAGTATTTT
D gene: TRBD2
clone size: -
V gene: TRBV27
J gene: TRBJ2-3

CDR3 protein: CASSRINRDSQYF
CDR3 DNA: TGTGCCAGCAGTCGGATCAATAGGGACAGCCAGTACTTC
D gene: TRBD1
clone size: -
V gene: TRBV2
J gene: TRBJ2-7

CDR3 protein: CASSPRTSYEQYF
CDR3 DNA: TGTGCCAGCTCACCACGGACTTCGTACGAGCAGTACTTC
D gene: -
clone size: -
V gene: TRBV18
J gene: TRBJ2-7

CDR3 protein: CASSAVTGANEKLFF
CDR3 DNA: TGTGCCAGCAGCGCCGTGACAGGAGCTAATGAAAAACTGTTTTTT
D gene: -
clone size: -
V gene: TRBV11-2
J gene: TRBJ1-4

CDR3 protein: CAWTPLLGGGLYGYTF
CDR3 DNA: TGTGCCTGGACCCCACTCCTCGGAGGGGGCTTATATGGCTACACCTTC
D gene: TRBD1
clone size: once
V gene: TRBV30
J gene: TRBJ1-2

CDR3 protein: CASIRLRQGGNEGYGYTF
CDR3 DNA: TGCGCCAGCATTCGACTCCGACAGGGCGGCAACGAAGGCTATGGCTACACCTTC
D gene: TRBD1
clone size: -
V gene: TRBV23-1
J gene: TRBJ1-2

CDR3 protein: CSVPKGGFEQYF
CDR3 DNA: TGCAGCGTCCCCAAGGGGGGGTTCGAGCAGTACTTC
D gene: -
clone size: -
V gene: TRBV29-1
J gene: TRBJ2-7

CDR3 protein: CASSRASGPPDTQYF
CDR3 DNA: TGTGCCAGTAGTAGAGCTAGCGGGCCCCCAGATACGCAGTATTTT
D gene: TRBD2
clone size: -
V gene: TRBV19
J gene: TRBJ2-3

CDR3 protein: CASRGTGDRPGTYEQYF
CDR3 DNA: TGTGCCAGCAGGGGGACAGGGGACCGTCCCGGGACCTACGAGCAGTACTTC
D gene: TRBD1
clone size: -
V gene: TRBV19
J gene: TRBJ2-7

CDR3 protein: CASSWTGGLATNEKLFF
CDR3 DNA: TGTGCCAGCAGCTGGACAGGGGGCCTTGCAACTAATGAAAAACTGTTTTTT
D gene: TRBD1
clone size: -
V gene: TRBV5-8
J gene: TRBJ1-4

CDR3 protein: CASSLGTGFSYEQYF
CDR3 DNA: TGTGCCAGCAGTTTAGGGACAGGGTTCTCCTACGAGCAGTACTTC
D gene: TRBD1
clone size: -
V gene: TRBV27
J gene: TRBJ2-7

CDR3 protein: CASSIYGAGGPRQKFF
CDR3 DNA: TGTGCCAGTAGTATATATGGAGCGGGAGGTCCCCGGCAGAAGTTCTTC
D gene: TRBD2
clone size: -
V gene: TRBV19
J gene: TRBJ2-1

CDR3 protein: CASSLVGQETYEQYF
CDR3 DNA: TGTGCCAGCAGCTTGGTAGGACAGGAAACCTACGAGCAGTACTTC
D gene: TRBD1
clone size: -
V gene: TRBV5-6
J gene: TRBJ2-7

CDR3 protein: CASSAIDSFTEAFF
CDR3 DNA: TGTGCCAGCAGCGCAATAGACAGTTTCACTGAAGCTTTCTTT
D gene: -
clone size: -
V gene: TRBV11-3
J gene: TRBJ1-1

CDR3 protein: CASSETLNPHGNTIYF
CDR3 DNA: TGTGCCAGCAGTGAAACCCTCAATCCACACGGAAACACCATATATTTT
D gene: -
clone size: -
V gene: TRBV6-1
J gene: TRBJ1-3

CDR3 protein: CASSLGGEITDTQYF
CDR3 DNA: TGTGCCAGCAGCTTAGGTGGGGAGATCACAGATACGCAGTATTTT
D gene: -
clone size: once
V gene: TRBV7-3
J gene: TRBJ2-3

CDR3 protein: CASSPGRGEAFF
CDR3 DNA: TGTGCCAGCAGCCCTGGCAGGGGTGAAGCTTTCTTT
D gene: -
clone size: -
V gene: TRBV7-9
J gene: TRBJ1-1

CDR3 protein: CASSSGTGAFGNTIYF
CDR3 DNA: TGCGCCAGCAGTTCCGGGACAGGGGCTTTTGGAAACACCATATATTTT
D gene: TRBD1
clone size: -
V gene: TRBV10-1
J gene: TRBJ1-3

CDR3 protein: CASSFSIRKQGGSGNTIYF
CDR3 DNA: TGTGCCAGCAGCTTTTCCATCCGTAAACAGGGCGGCTCTGGAAACACCATATATTTT
D gene: -
clone size: -
V gene: TRBV5-4
J gene: TRBJ1-3

CDR3 protein: CASGGGYTEAFF
CDR3 DNA: TGTGCCAGCGGGGGGGGTTACACTGAAGCTTTCTTT
D gene: -
clone size: -
V gene: TRBV6-4
J gene: TRBJ1-1

CDR3 protein: CASSLVREVTEAFF
CDR3 DNA: TGTGCCAGCAGCTTGGTCAGGGAAGTGACTGAAGCTTTCTTT
D gene: -
clone size: -
V gene: TRBV5-8
J gene: TRBJ1-1

CDR3 protein: CASSFTIGGEYYGYTF
CDR3 DNA: TGTGCCAGCAGTTTTACGATCGGGGGGGAATACTATGGCTACACCTTC
D gene: -
clone size: -
V gene: TRBV6-6
J gene: TRBJ1-2

CDR3 protein: CASSYTRDLQDNEQFF
CDR3 DNA: TGTGCCAGCAGTTACACGCGGGACCTTCAGGACAATGAGCAGTTCTTC
D gene: -
clone size: -
V gene: TRBV6-5
J gene: TRBJ2-1

CDR3 protein: CASSWDSFYEQYF
CDR3 DNA: TGTGCCAGCAGTTGGGACAGCTTCTACGAGCAGTACTTC
D gene: TRBD1
clone size: -
V gene: TRBV28
J gene: TRBJ2-7

CDR3 protein: CASSGSGYEQYF
CDR3 DNA: TGTGCCAGCAGCGGATCAGGCTACGAGCAGTACTTC
D gene: -
clone size: -
V gene: TRBV6-5
J gene: TRBJ2-7

CDR3 protein: CASSLDPGSIQYF
CDR3 DNA: TGTGCCAGCAGCTTAGATCCGGGGAGCATTCAGTACTTC
D gene: -
clone size: -
V gene: TRBV7-2
J gene: TRBJ2-4

CDR3 protein: CASSLGGPNEQFF
CDR3 DNA: TGTGCCAGCAGCCTAGGGGGCCCAAATGAGCAGTTCTTC
D gene: TRBD1
clone size: -
V gene: TRBV7-3
J gene: TRBJ2-1

CDR3 protein: CASSETGLAGGETQYF
CDR3 DNA: TGTGCCAGCAGTGAAACGGGACTAGCGGGAGGGGAGACCCAGTACTTC
D gene: TRBD2
clone size: -
V gene: TRBV6-4
J gene: TRBJ2-5

CDR3 protein: CASSGLADEQYF
CDR3 DNA: TGTGCCAGCAGTGGACTCGCCGACGAGCAGTACTTC
D gene: -
clone size: -
V gene: TRBV6-1
J gene: TRBJ2-7

CDR3 protein: CASSVGVPDTQYF
CDR3 DNA: TGTGCCAGCAGCGTAGGAGTCCCAGATACGCAGTATTTT
D gene: -
clone size: -
V gene: TRBV9
J gene: TRBJ2-3

CDR3 protein: CASSERGGEVTAFF
CDR3 DNA: TGTGCCAGCAGTGAAAGGGGGGGGGAGGTGACCGCTTTCTTT
D gene: -
clone size: -
V gene: TRBV2
J gene: TRBJ1-1

CDR3 protein: CAISDVLAGGRETQYF
CDR3 DNA: TGTGCCATCAGTGACGTACTAGCGGGAGGGAGGGAGACCCAGTACTTC
D gene: TRBD2
clone size: -
V gene: TRBV10-3
J gene: TRBJ2-5

CDR3 protein: CASSQCRGQIVTEAFF
CDR3 DNA: TGCGCCAGCAGTCAGTGCAGGGGGCAGATTGTCACTGAAGCTTTCTTT
D gene: TRBD1
clone size: -
V gene: TRBV23-1
J gene: TRBJ1-1

CDR3 protein: CASSLGTSVIDTQYF
CDR3 DNA: TGTGCCAGCAGCCTCGGGACTAGCGTCATAGATACGCAGTATTTT
D gene: TRBD2
clone size: -
V gene: TRBV9
J gene: TRBJ2-3

CDR3 protein: CASTWDRGYEQFF
CDR3 DNA: TGTGCCAGCACCTGGGACAGGGGGTATGAGCAGTTCTTC
D gene: TRBD1
clone size: -
V gene: TRBV28
J gene: TRBJ2-1

CDR3 protein: CASSSEGLGTDTQYF
CDR3 DNA: TGTGCCAGCAGTTCTGAGGGCCTTGGGACAGATACGCAGTATTTT
D gene: -
clone size: -
V gene: TRBV27
J gene: TRBJ2-3

CDR3 protein: CASSFPGQGTSSGANVLTF
CDR3 DNA: TGTGCCAGCAGTTTCCCTGGACAGGGAACTAGCTCTGGGGCCAACGTCCTGACTTTC
D gene: TRBD1
clone size: -
V gene: TRBV28
J gene: TRBJ2-6

CDR3 protein: CAWSLAGGPWETQYF
CDR3 DNA: TGTGCCTGGAGTCTAGCGGGAGGGCCTTGGGAGACCCAGTACTTC
D gene: TRBD2
clone size: -
V gene: TRBV30
J gene: TRBJ2-5

CDR3 protein: CASSLTPTGTGMHEQYF
CDR3 DNA: TGTGCCAGCAGCTTAACTCCGACCGGGACAGGGATGCACGAGCAGTACTTC
D gene: TRBD1
clone size: -
V gene: TRBV7-3
J gene: TRBJ2-7

CDR3 protein: CASSLVMTSGSTDTQYF
CDR3 DNA: TGTGCCAGCAGCTTAGTCATGACTAGCGGGAGCACAGATACGCAGTATTTT
D gene: TRBD2
clone size: -
V gene: TRBV11-3
J gene: TRBJ2-3

CDR3 protein: CATQGAYEQYF
CDR3 DNA: TGTGCCACCCAGGGGGCTTACGAGCAGTACTTC
D gene: TRBD1
clone size: -
V gene: TRBV6-6
J gene: TRBJ2-7

CDR3 protein: CASSTQGTHEQYF
CDR3 DNA: TGTGCCAGTAGTACCCAGGGTACCCACGAGCAGTACTTC
D gene: -
clone size: -
V gene: TRBV19
J gene: TRBJ2-7

CDR3 protein: CAISEQGLEAFF
CDR3 DNA: TGTGCCATCAGTGAGCAGGGTCTTGAAGCTTTCTTT
D gene: -
clone size: few
V gene: TRBV10-3
J gene: TRBJ1-1

CDR3 protein: CASRIGGLYGYTF
CDR3 DNA: TGTGCCAGCAGGATAGGGGGATTGTATGGCTACACCTTC
D gene: -
clone size: -
V gene: TRBV2
J gene: TRBJ1-2

CDR3 protein: CASSKRVVRQRAYNEQFF
CDR3 DNA: TGTGCCAGCAGCAAAAGGGTGGTTAGGCAGAGGGCTTACAATGAGCAGTTCTTC
D gene: -
clone size: -
V gene: TRBV21-1
J gene: TRBJ2-1

CDR3 protein: CSVSGRLYNEQFF
CDR3 DNA: TGCAGCGTTAGCGGGAGGCTCTACAATGAGCAGTTCTTC
D gene: TRBD2
clone size: -
V gene: TRBV29-1
J gene: TRBJ2-1

CDR3 protein: CASRAQGVGEQYF
CDR3 DNA: TGTGCCAGCAGGGCCCAGGGGGTTGGCGAGCAGTACTTC
D gene: TRBD1
clone size: -
V gene: TRBV6-1
J gene: TRBJ2-7

CDR3 protein: CASSTLVRVDYGYTF
CDR3 DNA: TGTGCCAGTAGTACTTTAGTCCGGGTCGACTATGGCTACACCTTC
D gene: -
clone size: -
V gene: TRBV19
J gene: TRBJ1-2

CDR3 protein: CASSGVNTEAFF
CDR3 DNA: TGTGCCAGCTCGGGTGTTAACACTGAAGCTTTCTTT
D gene: -
clone size: -
V gene: TRBV11-3
J gene: TRBJ1-1

CDR3 protein: CANRWSNEQFF
CDR3 DNA: TGTGCCAATCGGTGGAGCAATGAGCAGTTCTTC
D gene: -
clone size: once
V gene: TRBV6-4
J gene: TRBJ2-1

CDR3 protein: CASSARQGANTEAFF
CDR3 DNA: TGTGCCAGCAGCGCAAGACAGGGGGCGAACACTGAAGCTTTCTTT
D gene: TRBD1
clone size: -
V gene: TRBV9
J gene: TRBJ1-1

CDR3 protein: CASSQGHRGNIQPQHF
CDR3 DNA: TGCGCCAGCAGCCAAGGACACAGGGGAAATATTCAGCCCCAGCATTTT
D gene: TRBD1
clone size: -
V gene: TRBV4-1
J gene: TRBJ1-5

CDR3 protein: CASSQDRGFRNEQYF
CDR3 DNA: TGCGCCAGCAGCCAAGATCGAGGGTTTCGGAACGAGCAGTACTTC
D gene: -
clone size: -
V gene: TRBV4-1
J gene: TRBJ2-7